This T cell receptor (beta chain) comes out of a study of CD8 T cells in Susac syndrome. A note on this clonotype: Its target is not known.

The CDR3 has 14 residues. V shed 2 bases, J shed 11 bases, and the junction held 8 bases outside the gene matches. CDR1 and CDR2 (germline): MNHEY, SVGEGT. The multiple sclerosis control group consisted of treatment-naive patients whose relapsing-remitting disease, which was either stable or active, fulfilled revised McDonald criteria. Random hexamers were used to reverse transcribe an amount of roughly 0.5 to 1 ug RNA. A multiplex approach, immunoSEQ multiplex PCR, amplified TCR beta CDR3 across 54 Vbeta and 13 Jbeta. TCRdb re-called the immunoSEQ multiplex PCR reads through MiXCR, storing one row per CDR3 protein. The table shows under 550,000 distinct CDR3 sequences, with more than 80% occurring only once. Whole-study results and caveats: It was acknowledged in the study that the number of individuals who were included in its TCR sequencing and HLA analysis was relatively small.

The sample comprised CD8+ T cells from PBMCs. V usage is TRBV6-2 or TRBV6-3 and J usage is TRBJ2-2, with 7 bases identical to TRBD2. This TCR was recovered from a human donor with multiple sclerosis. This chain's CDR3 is CASSYAGVGGELFF. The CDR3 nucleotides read TGTGCCAGCAGTTACGCGGGGGTTGGTGGAGAGCTGTTTTTT.